The following is a T cell receptor (beta chain) sequence with its context. The source of the sample is a study of shared clonotypes between healthy human individuals. Germline V gene sequence: CDR1 SGHRS, CDR2 YFSETQ. V lost 4 bases and J lost 2, with 10 bases in between. The CDR3 is made up of 15 amino acids. For each subset, genomic DNA was distributed in equal portions over several immunoSEQ plates. The data were produced by immunoSEQ multiplex PCR, yet TCRdb's version contains in-frame clones alone and is incomplete. This table holds about 600,000 clones, roughly 97% found once. The V and J genes are TRBV5-1 and TRBJ2-6; a possible D gene is TRBD1 (6 bases). The sequencing sample was made of naive CD4+ T cells sorted from blood. Noted subset: CD45RA+ positively selected. The receptor comes from a woman between 25 and 40 years old in good health. The CDR3 bases are TGCGCCAGCAGCGGGACAAAAACTGGGGCCAACGTCCTGACTTTC. This codes for CASSGTKTGANVLTF. The variable domain in full, completed from reference TRBV5-1 and TRBJ2-6, reads KAGVTQTPRYLIKTRGQQVTLSCSPISGHRSVSWYQQTPGQGLQFLFEYFSETQRNKGNFPGRFSGRQFSNSRSEMNVSTLELGDSALYLCASSGTKTGANVLTFGAGSRLTVL.